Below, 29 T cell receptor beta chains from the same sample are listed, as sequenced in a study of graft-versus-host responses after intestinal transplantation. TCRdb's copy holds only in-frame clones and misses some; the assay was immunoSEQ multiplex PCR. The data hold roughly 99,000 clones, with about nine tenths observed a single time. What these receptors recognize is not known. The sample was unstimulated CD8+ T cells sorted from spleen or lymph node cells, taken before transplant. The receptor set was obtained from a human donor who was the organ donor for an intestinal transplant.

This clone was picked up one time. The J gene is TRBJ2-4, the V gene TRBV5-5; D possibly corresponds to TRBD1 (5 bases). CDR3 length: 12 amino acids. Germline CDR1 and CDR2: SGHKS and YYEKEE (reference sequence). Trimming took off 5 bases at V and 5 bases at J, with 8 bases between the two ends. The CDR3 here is CASSETENIQYF. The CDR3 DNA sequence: TGTGCCAGCAGTGAGACAGAAAACATTCAGTACTTC.

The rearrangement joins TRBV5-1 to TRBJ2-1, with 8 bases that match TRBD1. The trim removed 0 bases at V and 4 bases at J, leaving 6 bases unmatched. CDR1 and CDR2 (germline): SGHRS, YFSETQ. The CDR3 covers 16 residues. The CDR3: CASSLDGGTGYNEQFF. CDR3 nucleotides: TGCGCCAGCAGCTTGGATGGGGGGACAGGTTACAATGAGCAGTTCTTC.

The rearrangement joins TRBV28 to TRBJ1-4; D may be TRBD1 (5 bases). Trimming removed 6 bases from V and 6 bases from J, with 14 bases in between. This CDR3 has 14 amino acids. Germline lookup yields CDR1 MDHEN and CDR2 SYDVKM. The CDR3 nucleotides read TGTGCCAGCAGCCAACAACGGGGGGATGAAAAACTGTTTTTT. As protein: CASSQQRGDEKLFF.

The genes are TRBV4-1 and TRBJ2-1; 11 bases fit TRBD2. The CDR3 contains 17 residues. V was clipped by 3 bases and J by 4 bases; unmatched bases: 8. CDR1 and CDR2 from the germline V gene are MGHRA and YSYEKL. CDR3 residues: CASSQPILAGAYNEQFF. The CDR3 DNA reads TGCGCCAGCAGCCAGCCCATACTAGCGGGAGCTTACAATGAGCAGTTCTTC.

The CDR3 spells CSVEAIHRGETQYF. The CDR3, as DNA: TGCAGCGTTGAAGCCATACACCGGGGGGAGACCCAGTACTTC. V gene TRBV29-1 combines with J gene TRBJ2-5; tentative D call: TRBD2 (6 bases). This CDR3 region has 14 residues. Trimming cost V 1 base and J 5 bases, with 14 bases left between them. Germline values: CDR1 SQVTM, CDR2 ANQGSEA.

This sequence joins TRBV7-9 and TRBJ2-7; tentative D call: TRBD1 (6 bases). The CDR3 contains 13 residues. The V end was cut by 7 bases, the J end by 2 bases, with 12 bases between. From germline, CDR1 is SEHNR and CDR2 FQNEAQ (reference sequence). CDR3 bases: TGTGCCAGCACCTGGGGGCATACCTACGAGCAGTACTTC. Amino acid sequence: CASTWGHTYEQYF.

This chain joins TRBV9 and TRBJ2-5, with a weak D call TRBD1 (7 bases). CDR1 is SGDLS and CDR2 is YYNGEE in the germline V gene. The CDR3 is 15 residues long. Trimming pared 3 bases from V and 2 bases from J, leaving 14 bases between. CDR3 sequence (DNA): TGTGCCAGCAGCGAGGGGGCCAGCGGGCAAGAGACCCAGTACTTC. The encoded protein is CASSEGASGQETQYF.

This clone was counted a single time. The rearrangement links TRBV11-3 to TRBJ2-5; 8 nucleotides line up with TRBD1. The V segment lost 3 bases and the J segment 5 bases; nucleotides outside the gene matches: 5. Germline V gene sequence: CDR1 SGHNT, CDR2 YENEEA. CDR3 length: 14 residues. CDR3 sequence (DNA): TGTGCCAGCAGCTTGACAGGGGAGTGGGAGACCCAGTACTTC. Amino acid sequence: CASSLTGEWETQYF. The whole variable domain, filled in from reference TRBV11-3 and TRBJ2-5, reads EAGVVQSPRYKIIEKKQPVAFWCNPISGHNTLYWYLQNLGQGPELLIRYENEEAVDDSQLPKDRFSAERLKGVDSTLKIQPAELGDSAVYLCASSLTGEWETQYFGPGTRLLVL.

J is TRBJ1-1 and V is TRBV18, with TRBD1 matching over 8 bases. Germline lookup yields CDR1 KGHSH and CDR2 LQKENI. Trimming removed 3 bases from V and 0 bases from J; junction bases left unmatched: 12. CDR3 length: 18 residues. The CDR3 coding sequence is TGTGCCAGCTCACCGGAGCGACAGGGGACCGCCTTGAACACTGAAGCTTTCTTT. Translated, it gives CASSPERQGTALNTEAFF.

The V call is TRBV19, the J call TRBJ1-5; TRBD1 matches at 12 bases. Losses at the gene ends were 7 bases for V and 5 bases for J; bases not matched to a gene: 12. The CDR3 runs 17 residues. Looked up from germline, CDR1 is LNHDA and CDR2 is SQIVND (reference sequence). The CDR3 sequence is CASTAGTGGRGDQPQHF. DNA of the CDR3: TGTGCCAGTACCGCGGGGACAGGGGGCCGGGGTGATCAGCCCCAGCATTTT.

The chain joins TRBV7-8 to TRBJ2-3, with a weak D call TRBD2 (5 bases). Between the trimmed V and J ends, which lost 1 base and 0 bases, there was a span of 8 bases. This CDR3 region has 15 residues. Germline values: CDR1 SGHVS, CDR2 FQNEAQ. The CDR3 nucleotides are TGTGCCAGCAGCTTAGTCTCGGGAAGCACAGATACGCAGTATTTT. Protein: CASSLVSGSTDTQYF. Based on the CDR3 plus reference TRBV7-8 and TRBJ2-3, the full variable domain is GAGVSQSPRYKVAKRGQDVALRCDPISGHVSLFWYQQALGQGPEFLTYFQNEAQLDKSGLPSDRFFAERPEGSVSTLKIQRTQQEDSAVYLCASSLVSGSTDTQYFGPGTRLTVL.

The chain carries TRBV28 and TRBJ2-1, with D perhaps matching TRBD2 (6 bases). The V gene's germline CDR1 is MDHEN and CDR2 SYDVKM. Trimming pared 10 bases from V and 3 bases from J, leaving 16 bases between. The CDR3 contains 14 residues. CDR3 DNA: TGTGCCACCAGACTAGTTGGGAACTACAATGAGCAGTTCTTC. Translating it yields CATRLVGNYNEQFF. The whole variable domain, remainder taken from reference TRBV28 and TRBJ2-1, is DVKVTQSSRYLVKRTGEKVFLECVQDMDHENMFWYRQDPGLGLRLIYFSYDVKMKEKGDIPEGYSVSREKKERFSLILESASTNQTSMYLCATRLVGNYNEQFFGPGTRLTVL.

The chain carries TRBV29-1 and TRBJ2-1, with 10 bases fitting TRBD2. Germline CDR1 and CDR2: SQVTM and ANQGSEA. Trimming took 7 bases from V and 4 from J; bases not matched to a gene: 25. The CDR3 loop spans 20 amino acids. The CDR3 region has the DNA TGCAGCGCCGAGTTGCGAAAAAGGACTAGCGGAGGTAGGGTTTACAATGAGCAGTTCTTC. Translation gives CSAELRKRTSGGRVYNEQFF.

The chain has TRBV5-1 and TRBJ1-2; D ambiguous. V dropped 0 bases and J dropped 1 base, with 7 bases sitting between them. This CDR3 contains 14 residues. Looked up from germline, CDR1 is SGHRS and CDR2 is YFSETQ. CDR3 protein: CASSLAWSNYGYTF. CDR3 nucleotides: TGCGCCAGCAGCTTGGCCTGGAGTAACTATGGCTACACCTTC.

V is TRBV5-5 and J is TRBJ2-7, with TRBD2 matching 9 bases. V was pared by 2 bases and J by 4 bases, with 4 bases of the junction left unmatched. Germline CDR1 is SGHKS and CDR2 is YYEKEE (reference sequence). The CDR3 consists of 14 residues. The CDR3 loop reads CASSFSGSFYEQYF. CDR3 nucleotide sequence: TGTGCCAGCAGCTTTAGCGGGAGCTTTTACGAGCAGTACTTC.

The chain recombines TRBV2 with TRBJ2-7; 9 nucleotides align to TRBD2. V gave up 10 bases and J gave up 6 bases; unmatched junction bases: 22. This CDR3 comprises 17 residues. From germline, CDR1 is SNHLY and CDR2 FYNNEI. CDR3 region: CATIPFMRASGIGEQYF. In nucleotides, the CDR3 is TGTGCCACCATCCCCTTTATGCGGGCTAGCGGGATCGGCGAGCAGTACTTC.

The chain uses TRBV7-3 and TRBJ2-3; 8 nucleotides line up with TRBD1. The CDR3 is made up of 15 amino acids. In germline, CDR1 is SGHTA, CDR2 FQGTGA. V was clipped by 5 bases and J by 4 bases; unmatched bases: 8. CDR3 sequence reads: CASSQSTGGADTQYF. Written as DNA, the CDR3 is TGTGCCAGCAGCCAAAGTACAGGGGGTGCAGATACGCAGTATTTT.

DNA of the CDR3: TGTGCCAGCAGTTCCGGGACAGGGTTTAATTCACCCCTCCACTTT. This codes for CASSSGTGFNSPLHF. The V gene is TRBV6-5, the J gene TRBJ1-6; 9 bases match TRBD1. The CDR3 consists of 15 residues. Germline-derived CDR1 and CDR2 are MNHEY and SVGAGI. Trimming cost V 4 bases and J 6 bases; bases outside gene matches: 4.

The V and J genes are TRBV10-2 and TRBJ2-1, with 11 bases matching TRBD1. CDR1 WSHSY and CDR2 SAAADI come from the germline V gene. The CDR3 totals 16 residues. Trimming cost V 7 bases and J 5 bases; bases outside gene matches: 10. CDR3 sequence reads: CASITRTGGAHNEQFF. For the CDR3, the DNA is TGCGCCAGCATTACTCGGACAGGGGGCGCGCACAATGAGCAGTTCTTC.

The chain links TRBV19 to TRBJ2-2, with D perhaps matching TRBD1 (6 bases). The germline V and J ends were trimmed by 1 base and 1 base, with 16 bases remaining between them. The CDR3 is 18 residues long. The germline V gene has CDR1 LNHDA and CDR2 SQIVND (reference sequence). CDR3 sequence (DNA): TGTGCCAGTAGTATAGTAAGGTTCAGGGGTTGGAACACCGGGGAGCTGTTTTTT. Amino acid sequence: CASSIVRFRGWNTGELFF.

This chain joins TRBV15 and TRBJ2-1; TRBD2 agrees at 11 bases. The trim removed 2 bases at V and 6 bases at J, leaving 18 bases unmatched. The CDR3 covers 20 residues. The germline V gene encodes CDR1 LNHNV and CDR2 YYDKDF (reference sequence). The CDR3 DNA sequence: TGTGCCACCAGCAGATGGAACCCTGGTTCACTAGCGGGAGTGGGCAATGAGCAGTTCTTC. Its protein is CATSRWNPGSLAGVGNEQFF.

This CDR3 is CASRGGGPEAFF. CDR3 in DNA: TGCGCCAGCAGGGGGGGAGGGCCTGAAGCTTTCTTT. V is TRBV4-1 and J is TRBJ1-1, with a possible D match to TRBD1 (5 bases). Trimming shortened V by 6 bases and J by 6 bases, and 11 bases separated the two germline ends. This CDR3 comprises 12 residues. The germline V gene has CDR1 MGHRA and CDR2 YSYEKL.

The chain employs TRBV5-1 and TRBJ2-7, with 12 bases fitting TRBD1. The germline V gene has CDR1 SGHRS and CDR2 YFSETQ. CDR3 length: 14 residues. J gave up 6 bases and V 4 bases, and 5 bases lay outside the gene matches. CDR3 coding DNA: TGCGCCAGCAGCCAAGGGACAGGGGGCTCCGAGCAGTACTTC. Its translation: CASSQGTGGSEQYF.

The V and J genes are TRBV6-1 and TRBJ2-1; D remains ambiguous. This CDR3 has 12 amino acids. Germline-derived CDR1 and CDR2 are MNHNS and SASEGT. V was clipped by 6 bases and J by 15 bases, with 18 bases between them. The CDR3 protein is CASRSLYPTTFF. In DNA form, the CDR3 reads TGTGCCAGCAGGAGCCTTTATCCTACTACGTTCTTC.

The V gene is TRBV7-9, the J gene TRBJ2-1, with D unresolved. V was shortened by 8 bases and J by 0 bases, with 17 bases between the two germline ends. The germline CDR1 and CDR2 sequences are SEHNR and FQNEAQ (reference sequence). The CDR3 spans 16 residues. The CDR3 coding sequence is TGTGCCAGCCCCAAATATCGCCCGAGCTCCTACAATGAGCAGTTCTTC. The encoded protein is CASPKYRPSSYNEQFF.

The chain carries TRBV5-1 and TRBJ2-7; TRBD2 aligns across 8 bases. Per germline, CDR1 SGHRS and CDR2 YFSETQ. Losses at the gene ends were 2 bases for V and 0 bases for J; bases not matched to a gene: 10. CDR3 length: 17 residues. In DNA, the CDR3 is TGCGCCAGCAGCTTCTTCCCCGGGACTAGATACTCCTACGAGCAGTACTTC. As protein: CASSFFPGTRYSYEQYF.

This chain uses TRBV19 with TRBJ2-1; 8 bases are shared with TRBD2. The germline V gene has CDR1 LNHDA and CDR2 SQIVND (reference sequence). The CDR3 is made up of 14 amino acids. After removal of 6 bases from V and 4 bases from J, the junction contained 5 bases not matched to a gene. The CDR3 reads CASSLSGGYNEQFF. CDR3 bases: TGTGCCAGTAGCCTCAGCGGGGGATACAATGAGCAGTTCTTC.

CDR3 loop: CASRGEKLFF. CDR3 DNA: TGTGCCTCTCGAGGCGAAAAACTGTTTTTT. The genes are TRBV4-2 and TRBJ1-4; D remains unclear. This CDR3 contains 10 residues. Germline V lookup: CDR1 LGHNA, CDR2 YNFKEQ. V shed 11 bases and J shed 8 bases, with 9 bases lying between them.

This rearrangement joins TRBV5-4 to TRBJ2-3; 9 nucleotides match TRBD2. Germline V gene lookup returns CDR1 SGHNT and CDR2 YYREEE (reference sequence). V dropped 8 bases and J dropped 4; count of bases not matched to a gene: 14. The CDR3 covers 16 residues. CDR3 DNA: TGTGCCAGGTTACGCGGGAGGGCCGTGTTAGCAGATACGCAGTATTTT. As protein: CARLRGRAVLADTQYF.